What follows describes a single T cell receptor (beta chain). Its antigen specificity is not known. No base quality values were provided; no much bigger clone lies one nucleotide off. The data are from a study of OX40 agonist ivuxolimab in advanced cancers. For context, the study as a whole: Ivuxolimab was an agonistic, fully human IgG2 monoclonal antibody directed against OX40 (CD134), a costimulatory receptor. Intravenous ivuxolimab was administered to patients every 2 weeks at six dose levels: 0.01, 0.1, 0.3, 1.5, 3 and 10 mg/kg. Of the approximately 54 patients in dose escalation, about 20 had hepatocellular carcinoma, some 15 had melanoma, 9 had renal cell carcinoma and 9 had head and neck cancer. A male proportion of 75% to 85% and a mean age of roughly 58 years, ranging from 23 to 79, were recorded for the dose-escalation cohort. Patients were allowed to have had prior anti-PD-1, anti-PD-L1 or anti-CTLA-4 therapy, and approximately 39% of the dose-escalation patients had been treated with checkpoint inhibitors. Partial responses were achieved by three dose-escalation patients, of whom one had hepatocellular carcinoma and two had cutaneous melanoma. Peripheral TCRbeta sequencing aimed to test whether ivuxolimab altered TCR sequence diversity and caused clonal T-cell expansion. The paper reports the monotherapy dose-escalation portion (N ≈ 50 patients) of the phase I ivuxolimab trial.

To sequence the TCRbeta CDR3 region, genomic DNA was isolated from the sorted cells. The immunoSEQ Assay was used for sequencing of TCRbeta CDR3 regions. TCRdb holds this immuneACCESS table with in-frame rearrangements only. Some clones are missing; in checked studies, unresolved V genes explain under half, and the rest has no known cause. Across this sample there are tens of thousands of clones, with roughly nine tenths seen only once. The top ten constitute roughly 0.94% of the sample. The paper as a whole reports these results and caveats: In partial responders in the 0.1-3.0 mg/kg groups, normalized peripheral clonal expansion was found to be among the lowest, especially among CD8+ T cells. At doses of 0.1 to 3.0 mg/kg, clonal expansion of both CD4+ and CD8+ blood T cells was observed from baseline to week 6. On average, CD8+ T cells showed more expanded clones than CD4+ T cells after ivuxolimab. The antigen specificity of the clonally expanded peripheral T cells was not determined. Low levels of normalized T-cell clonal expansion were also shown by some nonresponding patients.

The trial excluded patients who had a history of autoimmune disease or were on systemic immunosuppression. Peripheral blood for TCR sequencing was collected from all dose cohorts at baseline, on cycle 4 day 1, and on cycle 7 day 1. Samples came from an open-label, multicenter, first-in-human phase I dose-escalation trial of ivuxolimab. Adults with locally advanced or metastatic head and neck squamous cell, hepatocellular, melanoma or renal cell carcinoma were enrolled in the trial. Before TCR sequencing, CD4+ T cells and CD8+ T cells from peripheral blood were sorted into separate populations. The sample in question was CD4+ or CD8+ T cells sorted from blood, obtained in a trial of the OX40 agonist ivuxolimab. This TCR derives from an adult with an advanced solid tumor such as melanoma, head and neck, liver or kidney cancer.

For the CDR3, the sequence is CSSQGANYGYTF. The nucleotide sequence reads TGCAGCTCACAGGGAGCAAACTATGGCTACACCTTC. Recombination linked TRBV29-1 to TRBJ1-2; 6 matching bases give a weak D call of TRBD1. V loses 8 bases, J loses 2 bases, and the germline ends lie 12 bases apart. Sequences SQVTM (CDR1) and ANQGSEA (CDR2) are obtained from the germline V gene. Measured from the cysteine to the phenylalanine, the CDR3 is 12 residues long. The read is trimmed to its CDR3 DNA, 36 bases read in frame from base 1.